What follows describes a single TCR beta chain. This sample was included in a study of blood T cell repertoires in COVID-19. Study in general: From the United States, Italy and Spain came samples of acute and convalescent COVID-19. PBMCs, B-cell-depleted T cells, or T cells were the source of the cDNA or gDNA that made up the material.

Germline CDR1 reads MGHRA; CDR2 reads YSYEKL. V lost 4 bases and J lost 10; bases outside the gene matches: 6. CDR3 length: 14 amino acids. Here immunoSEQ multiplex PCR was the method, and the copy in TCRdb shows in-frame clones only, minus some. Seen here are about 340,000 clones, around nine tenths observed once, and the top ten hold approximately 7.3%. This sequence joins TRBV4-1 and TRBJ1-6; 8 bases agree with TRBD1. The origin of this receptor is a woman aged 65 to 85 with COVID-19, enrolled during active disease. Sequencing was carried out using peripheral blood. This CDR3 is CASSPGQGGSPLHF. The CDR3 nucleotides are TGCGCCAGCAGCCCCGGACAGGGCGGCTCACCCCTCCACTTT.